This T cell receptor beta chain was sequenced during a study of regulatory T cells in long-lasting Graves disease. This CDR3 has 16 residues. V lost 5 bases, J lost 2 bases, and 7 bases stayed unmatched. The V gene's germline CDR1 is KGHDR and CDR2 SFDVKD. Building of the TCR beta libraries involved iRepertoire HTBI primers and Arm-PCR of CDR3 regions. One entry per CDR3 protein results from TCRdb running MiXCR on the multiplex PCR reads. The sample lists under 800,000 distinct CDR3 sequences, 16% occurring once. Time point denoted: newly diagnosed GD, antithyroid drugs for less than 3 months. After RNA was extracted from PBMCs, the TCR library was made from it. These data also formed part of another study, on T cells in Graves' hyperthyroidism and ophthalmopathy. Per that study: Most thyroid clonotypes expanded above 0.001 were also detected in blood.

This TCR derives from a woman in her 30s with Graves disease. Sample: peripheral blood mononuclear cells (PBMCs), taken at new diagnosis, from a patient treated with antithyroid drugs. The V call is TRBV24-1, the J call TRBJ2-1, with TRBD1 matching over 8 bases. The CDR3 sequence is CATSAPTGETYNEQFF. CDR3 in DNA: TGTGCCACCAGTGCCCCGACAGGGGAAACCTACAATGAGCAGTTCTTC.